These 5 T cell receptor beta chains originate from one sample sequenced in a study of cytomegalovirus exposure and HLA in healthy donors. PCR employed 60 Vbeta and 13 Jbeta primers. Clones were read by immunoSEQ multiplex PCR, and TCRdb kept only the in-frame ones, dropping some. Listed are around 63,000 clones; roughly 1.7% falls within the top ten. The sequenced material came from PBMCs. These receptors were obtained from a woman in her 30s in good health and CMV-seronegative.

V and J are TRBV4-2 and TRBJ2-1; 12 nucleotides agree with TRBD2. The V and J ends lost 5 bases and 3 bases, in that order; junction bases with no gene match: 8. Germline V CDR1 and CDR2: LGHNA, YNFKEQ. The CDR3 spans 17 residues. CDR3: CASSAGLAGHLYNEQFF. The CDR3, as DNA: TGTGCCAGCAGCGCAGGACTAGCGGGGCACCTCTACAATGAGCAGTTCTTC.

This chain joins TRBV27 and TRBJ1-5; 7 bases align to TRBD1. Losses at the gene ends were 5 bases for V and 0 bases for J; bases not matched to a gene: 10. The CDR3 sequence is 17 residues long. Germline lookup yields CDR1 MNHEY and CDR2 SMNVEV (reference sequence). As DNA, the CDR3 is TGTGCCAGCAGTCCACAGGGGATTGTCGTTAGCAATCAGCCCCAGCATTTT. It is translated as CASSPQGIVVSNQPQHF.

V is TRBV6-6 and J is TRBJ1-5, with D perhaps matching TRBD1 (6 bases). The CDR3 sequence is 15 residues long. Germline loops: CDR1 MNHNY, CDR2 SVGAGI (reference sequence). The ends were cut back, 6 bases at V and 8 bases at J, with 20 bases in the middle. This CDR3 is CASSTRTVHGEPQHF. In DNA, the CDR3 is TGTGCCAGCAGCACCAGGACAGTCCACGGGGAGCCCCAGCATTTT.

CDR3: CASSQENRNRRDSRTDTQYF. The CDR3 DNA reads TGCGCCAGCAGCCAAGAAAACAGAAACCGACGAGACAGCCGCACAGATACGCAGTATTTT. The rearrangement links TRBV4-3 to TRBJ2-3, with a possible D match to TRBD1 (5 bases). The ends were cut back, 0 bases at V and 1 base at J, with 23 bases in the middle. Germline V gives CDR1 LGHNA, CDR2 YSLEER. The CDR3 has 20 residues.

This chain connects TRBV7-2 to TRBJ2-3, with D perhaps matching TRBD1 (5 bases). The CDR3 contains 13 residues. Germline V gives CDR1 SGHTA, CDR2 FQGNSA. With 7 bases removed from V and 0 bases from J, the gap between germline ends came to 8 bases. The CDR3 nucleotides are TGTGCCAGCAACCAGGGAAGCACAGATACGCAGTATTTT. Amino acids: CASNQGSTDTQYF.